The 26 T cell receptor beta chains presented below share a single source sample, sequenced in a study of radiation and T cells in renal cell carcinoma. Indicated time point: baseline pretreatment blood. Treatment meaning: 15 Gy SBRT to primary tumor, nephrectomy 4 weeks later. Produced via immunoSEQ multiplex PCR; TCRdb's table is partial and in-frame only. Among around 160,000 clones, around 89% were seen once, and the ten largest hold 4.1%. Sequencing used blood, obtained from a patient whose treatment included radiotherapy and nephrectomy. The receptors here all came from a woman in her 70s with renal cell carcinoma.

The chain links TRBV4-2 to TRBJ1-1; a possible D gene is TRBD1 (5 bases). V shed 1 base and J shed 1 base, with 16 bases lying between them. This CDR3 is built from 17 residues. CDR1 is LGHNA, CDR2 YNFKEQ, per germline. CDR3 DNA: TGTGCCAGCAGCCAAGCTTCGAAGGCTGGGGGGAACACTGAAGCTTTCTTT. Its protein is CASSQASKAGGNTEAFF.

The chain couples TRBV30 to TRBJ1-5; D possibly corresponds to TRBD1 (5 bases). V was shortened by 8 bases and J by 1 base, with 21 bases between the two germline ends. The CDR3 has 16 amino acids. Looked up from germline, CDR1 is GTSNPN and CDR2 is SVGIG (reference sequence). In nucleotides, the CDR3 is TGTGCCGGAATGGGGGGATCGGGCTTAAGCAATCAGCCCCAGCATTTT. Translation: CAGMGGSGLSNQPQHF.

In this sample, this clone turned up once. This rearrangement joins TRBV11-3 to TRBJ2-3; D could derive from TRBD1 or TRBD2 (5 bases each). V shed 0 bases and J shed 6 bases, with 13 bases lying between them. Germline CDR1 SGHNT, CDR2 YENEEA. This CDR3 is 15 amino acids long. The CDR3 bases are TGTGCCAGCAGCTTAGATCTCGGGGCTCAGGATACGCAGTATTTT. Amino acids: CASSLDLGAQDTQYF.

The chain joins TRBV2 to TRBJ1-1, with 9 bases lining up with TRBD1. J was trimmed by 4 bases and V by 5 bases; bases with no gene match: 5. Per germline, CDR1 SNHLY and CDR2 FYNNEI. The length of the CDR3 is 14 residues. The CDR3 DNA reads TGTGCCAGCAGTCAGGACAGGGGAGCCACTGAAGCTTTCTTT. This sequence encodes CASSQDRGATEAFF.

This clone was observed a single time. DNA for the CDR3: TGTGCCAGCAGCTTATTTACGGTTACAGATACGCAGTATTTT. Translation: CASSLFTVTDTQYF. The rearrangement uses TRBV7-8 and TRBJ2-3; D remains ambiguous. The germline V gene encodes CDR1 SGHVS and CDR2 FQNEAQ. V was clipped by 2 bases and J by 3 bases, with 9 bases between them. This CDR3 is built from 14 residues.

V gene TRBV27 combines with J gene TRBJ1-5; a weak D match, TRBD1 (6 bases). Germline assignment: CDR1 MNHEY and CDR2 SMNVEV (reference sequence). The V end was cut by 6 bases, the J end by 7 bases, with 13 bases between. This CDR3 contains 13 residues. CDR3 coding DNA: TGTGCCAGCAGATACAGGGAGGGACAGCCCCAGCATTTT. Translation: CASRYREGQPQHF.

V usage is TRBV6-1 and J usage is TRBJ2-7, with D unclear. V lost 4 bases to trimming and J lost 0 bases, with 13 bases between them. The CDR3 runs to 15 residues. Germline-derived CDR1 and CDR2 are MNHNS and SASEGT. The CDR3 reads CASSGVRTNSYEQYF. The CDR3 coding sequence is TGTGCCAGCAGTGGGGTCAGAACTAACTCCTACGAGCAGTACTTC.

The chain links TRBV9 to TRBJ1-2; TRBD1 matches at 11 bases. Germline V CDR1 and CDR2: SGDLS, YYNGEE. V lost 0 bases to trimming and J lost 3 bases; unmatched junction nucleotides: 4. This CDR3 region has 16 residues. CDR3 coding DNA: TGTGCCAGCAGCGTAGGCGGACAGGGGGCTGACTATGGCTACACCTTC. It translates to CASSVGGQGADYGYTF.

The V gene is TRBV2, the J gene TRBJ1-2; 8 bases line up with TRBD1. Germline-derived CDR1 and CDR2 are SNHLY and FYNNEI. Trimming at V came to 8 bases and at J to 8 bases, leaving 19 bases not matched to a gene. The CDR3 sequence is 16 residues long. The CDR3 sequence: CASLPGTGSNLGGYTF. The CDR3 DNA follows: TGTGCCAGCTTACCCGGGACAGGTTCCAACTTAGGGGGCTACACCTTC.

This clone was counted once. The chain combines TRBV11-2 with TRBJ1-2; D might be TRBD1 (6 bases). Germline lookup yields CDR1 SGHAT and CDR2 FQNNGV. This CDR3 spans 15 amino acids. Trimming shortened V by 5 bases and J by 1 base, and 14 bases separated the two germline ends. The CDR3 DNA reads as TGTGCCAGCAGCGCCCAAGGGACACTTAACTATGGCTACACCTTC. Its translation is CASSAQGTLNYGYTF.

DNA for the CDR3: TGCGCCAGCAGCTTGGAGGGCAGCCGAGGCTACACCTTC. This encodes CASSLEGSRGYTF. J is TRBJ1-2 and V is TRBV5-1; the D is unclear. The CDR3 length is 13 residues. Germline V CDR1 and CDR2: SGHRS, YFSETQ. V lost 0 bases to trimming and J lost 8 bases, with 11 bases between them.

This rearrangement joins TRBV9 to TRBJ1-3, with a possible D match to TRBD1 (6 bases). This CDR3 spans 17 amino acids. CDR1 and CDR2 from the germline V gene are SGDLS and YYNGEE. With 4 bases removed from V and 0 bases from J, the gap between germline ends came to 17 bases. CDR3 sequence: CASSPSGGGGSGNTIYF. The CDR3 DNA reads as TGTGCCAGCAGCCCCAGTGGGGGCGGGGGCTCTGGAAACACCATATATTTT.

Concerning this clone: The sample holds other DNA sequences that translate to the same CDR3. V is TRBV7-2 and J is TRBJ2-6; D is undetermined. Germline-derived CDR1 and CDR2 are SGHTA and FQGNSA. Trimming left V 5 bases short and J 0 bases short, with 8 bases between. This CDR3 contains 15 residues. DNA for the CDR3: TGTGCCAGCAGCACGGCTTTCTCTGGGGCCAACGTCCTGACTTTC. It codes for CASSTAFSGANVLTF.

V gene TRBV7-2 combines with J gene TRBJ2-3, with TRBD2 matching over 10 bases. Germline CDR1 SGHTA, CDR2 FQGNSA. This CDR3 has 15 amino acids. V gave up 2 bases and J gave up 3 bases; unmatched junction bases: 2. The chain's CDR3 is CASSLSGGATDTQYF. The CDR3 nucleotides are TGTGCCAGCAGCTTAAGCGGGGGGGCTACAGATACGCAGTATTTT.

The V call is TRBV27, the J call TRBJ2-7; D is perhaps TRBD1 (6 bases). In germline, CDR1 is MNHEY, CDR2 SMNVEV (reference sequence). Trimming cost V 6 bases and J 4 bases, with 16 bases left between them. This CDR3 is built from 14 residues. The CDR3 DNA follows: TGTGCCAGCAGGATTGGGGGCACGGCGTACGAGCAGTACTTC. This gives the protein CASRIGGTAYEQYF.

Here the CDR3 reads CASSPGQWNEKLFF. The CDR3 bases are TGTGCCAGCAGCCCGGGACAGTGGAATGAAAAACTGTTTTTT. The V and J genes are TRBV27 and TRBJ1-4, with 7 nucleotides matching TRBD1. V lost 6 bases to trimming and J lost 5 bases; unmatched junction nucleotides: 6. The CDR3 spans 14 residues. Germline values: CDR1 MNHEY, CDR2 SMNVEV (reference sequence).

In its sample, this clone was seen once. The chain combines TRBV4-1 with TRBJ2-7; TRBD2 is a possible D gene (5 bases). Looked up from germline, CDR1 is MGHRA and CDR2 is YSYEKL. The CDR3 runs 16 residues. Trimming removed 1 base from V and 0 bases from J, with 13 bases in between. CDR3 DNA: TGCGCCAGCAGCCAAGTCATACCCCGGGACTCCTACGAGCAGTACTTC. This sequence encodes CASSQVIPRDSYEQYF.

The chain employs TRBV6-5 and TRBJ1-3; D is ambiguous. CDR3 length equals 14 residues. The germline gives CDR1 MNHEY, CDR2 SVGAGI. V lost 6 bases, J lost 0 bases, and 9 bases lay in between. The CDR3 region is CASRDRTSGNTIYF. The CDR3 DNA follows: TGTGCCAGCAGGGACCGAACCTCTGGAAACACCATATATTTT.

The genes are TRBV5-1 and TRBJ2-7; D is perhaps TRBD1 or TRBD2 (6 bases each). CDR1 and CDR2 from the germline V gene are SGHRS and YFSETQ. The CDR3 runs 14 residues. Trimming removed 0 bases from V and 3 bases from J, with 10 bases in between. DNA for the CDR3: TGCGCCAGCAGCTTGGAGGGGGGTGTCTACGAGCAGTACTTC. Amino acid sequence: CASSLEGGVYEQYF.

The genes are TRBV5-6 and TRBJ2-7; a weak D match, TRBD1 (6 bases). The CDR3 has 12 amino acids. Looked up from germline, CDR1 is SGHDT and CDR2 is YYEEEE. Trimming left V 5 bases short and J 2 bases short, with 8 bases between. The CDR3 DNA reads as TGTGCCAGCAGGGACAGAGCCTACGAGCAGTACTTC. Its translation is CASRDRAYEQYF.

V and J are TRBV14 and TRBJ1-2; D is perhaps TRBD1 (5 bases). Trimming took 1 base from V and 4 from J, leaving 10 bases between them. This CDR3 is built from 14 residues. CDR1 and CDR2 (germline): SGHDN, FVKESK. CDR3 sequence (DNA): TGTGCCAGCAGCCAAGCAGGGCCATTCTATGGCTACACCTTC. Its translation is CASSQAGPFYGYTF.

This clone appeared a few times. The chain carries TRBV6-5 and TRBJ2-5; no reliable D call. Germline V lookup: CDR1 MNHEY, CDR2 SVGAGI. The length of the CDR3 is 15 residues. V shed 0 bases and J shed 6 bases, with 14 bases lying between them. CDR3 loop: CASSYSKGSHQTQYF. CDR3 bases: TGTGCCAGCAGTTACTCGAAGGGATCCCATCAGACCCAGTACTTC.

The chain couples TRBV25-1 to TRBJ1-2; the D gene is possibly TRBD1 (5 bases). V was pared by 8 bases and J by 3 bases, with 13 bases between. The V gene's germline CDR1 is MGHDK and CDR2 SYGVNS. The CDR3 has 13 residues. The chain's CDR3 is CASARGVDYGYTF. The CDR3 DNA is TGTGCCAGCGCCCGGGGGGTCGACTATGGCTACACCTTC.

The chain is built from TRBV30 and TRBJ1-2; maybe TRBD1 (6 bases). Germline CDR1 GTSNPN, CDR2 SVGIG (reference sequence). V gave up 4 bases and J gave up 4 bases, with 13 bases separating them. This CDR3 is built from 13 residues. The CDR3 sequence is CAWNEGVTYGYTF. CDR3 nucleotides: TGTGCCTGGAACGAGGGGGTTACCTATGGCTACACCTTC.

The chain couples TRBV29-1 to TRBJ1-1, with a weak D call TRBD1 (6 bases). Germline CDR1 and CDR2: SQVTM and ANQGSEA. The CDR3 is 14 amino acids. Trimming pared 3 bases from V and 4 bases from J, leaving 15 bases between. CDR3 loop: CSVDSGRGSTEAFF. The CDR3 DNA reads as TGCAGCGTTGATTCTGGCAGGGGATCCACTGAAGCTTTCTTT. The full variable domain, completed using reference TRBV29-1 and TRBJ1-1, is SAVISQKPSRDICQRGTSLTIQCQVDSQVTMMFWYRQQPGQSLTLIATANQGSEATYESGFVIDKFPISRPNLTFSTLTVSNMSPEDSSIYLCSVDSGRGSTEAFFGQGTRLTVV.

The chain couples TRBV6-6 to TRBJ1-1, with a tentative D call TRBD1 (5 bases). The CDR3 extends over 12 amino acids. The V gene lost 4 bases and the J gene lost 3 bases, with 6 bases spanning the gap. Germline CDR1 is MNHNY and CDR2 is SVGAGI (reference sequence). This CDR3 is CASSWGYTEAFF. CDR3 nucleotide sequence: TGTGCCAGCAGTTGGGGGTACACTGAAGCTTTCTTT.